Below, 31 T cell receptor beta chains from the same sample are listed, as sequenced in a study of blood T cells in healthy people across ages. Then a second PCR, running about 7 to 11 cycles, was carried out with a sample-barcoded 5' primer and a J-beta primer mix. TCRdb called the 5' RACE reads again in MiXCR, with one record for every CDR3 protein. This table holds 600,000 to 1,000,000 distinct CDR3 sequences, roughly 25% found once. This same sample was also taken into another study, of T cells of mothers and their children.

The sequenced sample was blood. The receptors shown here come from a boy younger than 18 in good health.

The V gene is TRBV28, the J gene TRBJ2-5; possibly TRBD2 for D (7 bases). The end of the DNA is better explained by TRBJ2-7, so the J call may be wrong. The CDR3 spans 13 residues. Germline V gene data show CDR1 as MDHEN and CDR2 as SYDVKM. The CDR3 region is CASRKGGRLEQYF. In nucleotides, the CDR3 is TGTGCCAGCAGGAAGGGGGGGCGGCTCGAGCAGTACTTC.

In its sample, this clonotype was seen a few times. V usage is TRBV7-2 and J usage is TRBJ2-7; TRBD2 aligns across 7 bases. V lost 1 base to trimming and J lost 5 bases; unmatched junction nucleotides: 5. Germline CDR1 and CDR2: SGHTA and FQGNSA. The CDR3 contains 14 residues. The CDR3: CASSLGGRVDEQYF. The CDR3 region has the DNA TGTGCCAGCAGCTTAGGGGGGAGGGTGGACGAGCAGTACTTC.

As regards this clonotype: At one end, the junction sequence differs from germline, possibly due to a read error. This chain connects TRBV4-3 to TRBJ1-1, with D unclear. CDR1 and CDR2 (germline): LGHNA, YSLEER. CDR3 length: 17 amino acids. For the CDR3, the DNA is TGCGCCGGCAGCCAAAGCAGGCTGGGCCCTATGAACACTGAAGCTTTCTTT. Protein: CAGSQSRLGPMNTEAFF.

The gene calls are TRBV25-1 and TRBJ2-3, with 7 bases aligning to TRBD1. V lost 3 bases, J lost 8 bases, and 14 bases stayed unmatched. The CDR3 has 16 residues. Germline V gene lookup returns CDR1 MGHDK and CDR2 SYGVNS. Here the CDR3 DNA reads TGTGCCAGCAGTGAGGGTTTTGGGTCACAGGGGAGTACGCAGTATTTT. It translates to CASSEGFGSQGSTQYF.

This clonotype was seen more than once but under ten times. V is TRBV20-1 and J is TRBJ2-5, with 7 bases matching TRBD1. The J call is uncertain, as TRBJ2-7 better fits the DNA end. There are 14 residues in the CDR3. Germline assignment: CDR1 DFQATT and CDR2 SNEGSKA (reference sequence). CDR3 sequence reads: CSATPGDSFYEQYF. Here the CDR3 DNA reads TGCAGTGCTACCCCCGGGGACAGTTTTTACGAGCAGTACTTC.

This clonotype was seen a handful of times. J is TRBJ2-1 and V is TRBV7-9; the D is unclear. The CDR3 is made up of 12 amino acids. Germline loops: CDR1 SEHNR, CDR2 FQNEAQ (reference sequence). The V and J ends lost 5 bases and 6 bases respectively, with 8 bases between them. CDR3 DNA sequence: TGTGCCAGCAGCCTAAGGCTCAATGAGCAGTTCTTC. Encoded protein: CASSLRLNEQFF.

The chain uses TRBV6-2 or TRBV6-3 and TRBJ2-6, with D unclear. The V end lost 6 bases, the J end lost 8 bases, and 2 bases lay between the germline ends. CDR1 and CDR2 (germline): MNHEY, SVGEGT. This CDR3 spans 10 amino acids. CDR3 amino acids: CASRTNVLTF. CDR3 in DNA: TGTGCCAGCAGAACCAACGTCCTGACTTTC.

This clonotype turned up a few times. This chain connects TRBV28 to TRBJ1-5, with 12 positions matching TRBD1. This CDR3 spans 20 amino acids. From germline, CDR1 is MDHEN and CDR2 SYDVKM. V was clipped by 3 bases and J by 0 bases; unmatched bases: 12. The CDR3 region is CASSFDFGTGGTDSNQPQHF. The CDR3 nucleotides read TGTGCCAGCAGTTTCGATTTCGGGACAGGGGGCACCGATAGCAATCAGCCCCAGCATTTT.

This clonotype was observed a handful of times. CDR3: CASSQTYQTGTHTDTQYF. The CDR3 DNA is TGTGCCAGCAGCCAAACCTACCAGACAGGGACACACACAGATACGCAGTATTTT. This chain uses TRBV6-2 or TRBV6-3 with TRBJ2-3; 7 positions match TRBD1. The CDR3 consists of 18 residues. Germline values: CDR1 MNHEY, CDR2 SVGEGT. J gave up 2 bases and V 6 bases, and 17 bases lay outside the gene matches.

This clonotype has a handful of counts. The CDR3 coding sequence is TGTGCCAGCAGCTTAGACGGGGCAAACATTCAGTACTTC. Translation: CASSLDGANIQYF. This rearrangement joins TRBV7-8 to TRBJ2-4; either TRBD1 or TRBD2 may fit D (5 bases each). CDR1 and CDR2 from the germline V gene are SGHVS and FQNEAQ. The CDR3 is 13 residues long. Trimming pared 1 base from V and 6 bases from J, leaving 7 bases between.

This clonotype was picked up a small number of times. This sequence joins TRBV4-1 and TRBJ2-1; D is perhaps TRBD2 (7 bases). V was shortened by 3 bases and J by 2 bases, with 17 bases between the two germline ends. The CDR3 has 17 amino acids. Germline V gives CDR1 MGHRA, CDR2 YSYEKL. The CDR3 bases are TGCGCCAGCAGCCATTCTACAAGCGGGGACACCTACAATGAGCAGTTCTTC. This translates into CASSHSTSGDTYNEQFF.

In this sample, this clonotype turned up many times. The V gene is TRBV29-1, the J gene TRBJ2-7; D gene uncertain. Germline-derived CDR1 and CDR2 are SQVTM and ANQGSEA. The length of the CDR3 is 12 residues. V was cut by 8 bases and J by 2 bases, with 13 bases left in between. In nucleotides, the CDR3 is TGCAGCTTAAAGACTTCTACCTACGAGCAGTACTTC. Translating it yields CSLKTSTYEQYF.

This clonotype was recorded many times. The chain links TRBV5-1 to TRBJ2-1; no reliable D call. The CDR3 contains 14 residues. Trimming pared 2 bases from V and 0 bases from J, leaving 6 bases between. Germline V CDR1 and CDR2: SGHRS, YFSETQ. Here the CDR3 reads CASSLQTSYNEQFF. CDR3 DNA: TGCGCCAGCAGCTTACAGACCTCCTACAATGAGCAGTTCTTC.

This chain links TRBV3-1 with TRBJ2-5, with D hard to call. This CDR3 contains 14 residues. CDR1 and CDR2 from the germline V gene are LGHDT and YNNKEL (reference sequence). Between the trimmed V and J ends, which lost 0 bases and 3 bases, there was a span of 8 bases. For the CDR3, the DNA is TGTGCCAGCAGCCAAGAAATACGAGAAGAGACCCAGTACTTC. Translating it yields CASSQEIREETQYF.

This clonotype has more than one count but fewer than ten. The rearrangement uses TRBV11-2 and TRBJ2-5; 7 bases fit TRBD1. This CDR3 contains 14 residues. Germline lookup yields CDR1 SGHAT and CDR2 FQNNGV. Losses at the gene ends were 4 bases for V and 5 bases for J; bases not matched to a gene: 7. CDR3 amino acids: CASSYQTGAETQYF. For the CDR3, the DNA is TGTGCCAGCAGCTACCAAACAGGGGCGGAGACCCAGTACTTC.

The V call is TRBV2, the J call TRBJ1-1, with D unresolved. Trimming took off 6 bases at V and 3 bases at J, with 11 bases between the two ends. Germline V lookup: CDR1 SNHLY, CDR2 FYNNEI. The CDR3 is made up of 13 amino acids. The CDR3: CASRIDGDTEAFF. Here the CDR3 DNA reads TGTGCCAGCAGAATCGACGGAGACACTGAAGCTTTCTTT.

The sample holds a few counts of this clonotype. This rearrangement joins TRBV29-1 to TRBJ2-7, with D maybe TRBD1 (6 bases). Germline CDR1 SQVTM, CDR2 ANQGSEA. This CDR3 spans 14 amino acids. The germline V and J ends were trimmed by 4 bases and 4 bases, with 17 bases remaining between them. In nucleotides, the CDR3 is TGCAGCGTTGCTTTTCTGGGACAAAAATACGAGCAGTACTTC. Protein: CSVAFLGQKYEQYF.

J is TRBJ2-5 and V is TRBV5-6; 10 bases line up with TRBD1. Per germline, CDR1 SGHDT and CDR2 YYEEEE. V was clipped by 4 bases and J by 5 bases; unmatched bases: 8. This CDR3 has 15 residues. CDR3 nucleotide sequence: TGTGCCAGCAGCCCCGGACAGGGGGAGGTGGAGACCCAGTACTTC. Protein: CASSPGQGEVETQYF. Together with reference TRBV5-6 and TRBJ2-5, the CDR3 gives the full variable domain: DAGVTQSPTHLIKTRGQQVTLRCSPKSGHDTVSWYQQALGQGPQFIFQYYEEEERQRGNFPDRFSGHQFPNYSSELNVNALLLGDSALYLCASSPGQGEVETQYFGPGTRLLVL.

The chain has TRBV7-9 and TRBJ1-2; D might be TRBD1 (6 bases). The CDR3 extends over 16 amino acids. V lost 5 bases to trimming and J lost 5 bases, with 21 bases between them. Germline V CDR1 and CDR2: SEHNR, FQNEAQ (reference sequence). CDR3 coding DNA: TGTGCCAGCAGCAAAAACCTCAGGGGAATAGAGTATGGCTACACCTTC. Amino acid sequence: CASSKNLRGIEYGYTF.

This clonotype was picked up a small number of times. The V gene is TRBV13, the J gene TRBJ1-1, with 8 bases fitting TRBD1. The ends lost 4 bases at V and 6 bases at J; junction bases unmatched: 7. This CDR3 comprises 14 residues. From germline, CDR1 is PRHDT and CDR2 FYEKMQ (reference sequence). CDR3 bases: TGTGCCAGCAGCTCCGGACAGGGTCTCGCTGAAGCTTTCTTT. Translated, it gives CASSSGQGLAEAFF.

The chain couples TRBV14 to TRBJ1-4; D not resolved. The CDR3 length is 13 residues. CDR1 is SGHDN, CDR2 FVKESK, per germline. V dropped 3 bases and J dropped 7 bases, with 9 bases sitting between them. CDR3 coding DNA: TGTGCCAGCAGCCATCGCTCTTTTGAAAAACTGTTTTTT. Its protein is CASSHRSFEKLFF. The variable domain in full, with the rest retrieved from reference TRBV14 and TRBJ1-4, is EAGVTQFPSHSVIEKGQTVTLRCDPISGHDNLYWYRRVMGKEIKFLLHFVKESKQDESGMPNNRFLAERTGGTYSTLKVQPAELEDSGVYFCASSHRSFEKLFFGSGTQLSVL.

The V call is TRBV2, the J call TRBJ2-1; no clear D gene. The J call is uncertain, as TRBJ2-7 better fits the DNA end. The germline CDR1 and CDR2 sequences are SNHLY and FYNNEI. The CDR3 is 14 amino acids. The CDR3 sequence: CASSVGDVSYEQYF. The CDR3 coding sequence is TGTGCCAGCAGTGTGGGCGACGTATCCTACGAGCAGTACTTC.

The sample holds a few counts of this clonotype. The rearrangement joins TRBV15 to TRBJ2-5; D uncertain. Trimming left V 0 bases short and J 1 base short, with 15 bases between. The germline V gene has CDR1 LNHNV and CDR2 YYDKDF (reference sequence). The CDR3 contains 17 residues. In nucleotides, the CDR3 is TGTGCCACCAGCAGAGATGAGCTACTTACTCCCCAAGAGACCCAGTACTTC. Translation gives CATSRDELLTPQETQYF.

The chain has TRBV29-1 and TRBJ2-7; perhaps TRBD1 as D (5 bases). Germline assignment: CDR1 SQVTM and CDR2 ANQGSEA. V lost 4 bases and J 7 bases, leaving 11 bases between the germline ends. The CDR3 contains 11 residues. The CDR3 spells CSVAEPGEQYF. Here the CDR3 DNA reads TGCAGCGTTGCAGAGCCAGGGGAGCAGTACTTC.

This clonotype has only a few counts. The CDR3 sequence is CASSYGLTPNYEQYF. CDR3 coding DNA: TGTGCCAGCAGTTATGGCCTAACTCCCAACTACGAGCAGTACTTC. The gene calls are TRBV27 and TRBJ2-7; D is unresolved. From germline, CDR1 is MNHEY and CDR2 SMNVEV (reference sequence). Deletions cut 4 bases from V and 3 bases from J, with 16 bases between. The length of the CDR3 is 15 residues.

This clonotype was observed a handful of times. This CDR3 is CASSSGQYSNQPQHF. DNA for the CDR3: TGTGCCAGCAGTTCCGGACAGTATAGCAATCAGCCCCAGCATTTT. The chain recombines TRBV27 with TRBJ1-5, with a possible D match to TRBD1 (6 bases). Germline V lookup: CDR1 MNHEY, CDR2 SMNVEV (reference sequence). Between the trimmed V and J ends, which lost 4 bases and 0 bases, there was a span of 10 bases. CDR3 length: 15 residues.

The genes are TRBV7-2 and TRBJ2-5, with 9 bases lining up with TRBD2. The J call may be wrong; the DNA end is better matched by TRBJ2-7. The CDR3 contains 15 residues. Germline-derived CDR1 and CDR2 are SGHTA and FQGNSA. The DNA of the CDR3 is TGTGCCAGCAGCAGACCTAGCGGGATTCGGTACGAGCAGTACTTC. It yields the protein CASSRPSGIRYEQYF.

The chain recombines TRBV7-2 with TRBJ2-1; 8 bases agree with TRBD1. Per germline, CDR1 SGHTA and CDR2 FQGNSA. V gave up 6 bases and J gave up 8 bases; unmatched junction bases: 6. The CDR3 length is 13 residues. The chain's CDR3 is CASRQTGGDEQFF. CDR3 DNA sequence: TGTGCCAGCAGACAAACAGGGGGTGATGAGCAGTTCTTC.

For the CDR3, the DNA is TGTGCCAGCAGCATGGACAGGGAAGTTTCCTACGAGCAGTACTTC. It specifies CASSMDREVSYEQYF. The rearrangement uses TRBV7-9 and TRBJ2-5, with 8 bases identical to TRBD1. The DNA matches TRBJ2-7 better at its end, which makes the J call doubtful. The CDR3 is 15 amino acids. Looked up from germline, CDR1 is SEHNR and CDR2 is FQNEAQ (reference sequence).

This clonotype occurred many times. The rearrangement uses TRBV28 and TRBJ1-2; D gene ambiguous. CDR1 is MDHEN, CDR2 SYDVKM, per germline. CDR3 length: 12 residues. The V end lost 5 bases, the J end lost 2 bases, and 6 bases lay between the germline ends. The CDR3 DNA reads TGTGCCAGCAGTACCAGGAACTATGGCTACACCTTC. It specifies CASSTRNYGYTF.

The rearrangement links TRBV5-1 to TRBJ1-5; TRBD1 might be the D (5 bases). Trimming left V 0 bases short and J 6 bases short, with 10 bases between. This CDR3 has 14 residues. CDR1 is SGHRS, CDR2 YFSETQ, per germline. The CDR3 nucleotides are TGCGCCAGCAGCTTGGGGGGGTTGGGTCAGCCCCAGCATTTT. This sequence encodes CASSLGGLGQPQHF.